The rows below give T cell receptor beta chains drawn from one sample of a study of blood T cell repertoires in COVID-19. Produced via immunoSEQ multiplex PCR; TCRdb's table is partial and in-frame only. The data hold around 220,000 clones, with approximately 80% observed a single time. Sequences were obtained from peripheral blood. Every receptor here comes from a woman of 80 years or more with active or convalescent COVID-19. Each CDR3 is given without its conserved first and last residue. Part of the rows lack a size; the others show once, few, many or a class for expanded clones.

CDR3 length	V gene	clone size	J gene	CDR3 protein
15	TRBV6-1	few	TRBJ1-5	ASSEKLISGVGQPQH
12	TRBV19	NA	TRBJ1-1	ASGWDRGQTEAF
11	TRBV3-1/TRBV3-2	NA	TRBJ2-7	ASKPDPSGEQY
11	TRBV6-5	NA	TRBJ1-5	ACNPGGRQPQH
11	TRBV6-5	NA	TRBJ2-7	AGSTGLSYEQY
15	TRBV10-3	few	TRBJ2-1	ANTEGPWAGGVFEQF
12	TRBV4-1	NA	TRBJ2-2	ASSQITGTGELF
11	TRBV30	NA	TRBJ1-2	AWRPRLHYGYT
13	TRBV10-3	NA	TRBJ1-4	AISESRAGAEKLF
13	TRBV28	once	TRBJ2-7	ASSPRLAGAYEQY
13	TRBV2	NA	TRBJ1-5	ASSLDRGLGQPQH
12	TRBV7-2	NA	TRBJ2-7	ASSLTSGNREQY
11	TRBV4-1	NA	TRBJ1-2	ASSRGTGRGYT
10	TRBV24-1	NA	TRBJ1-1	ATRGQGTEAF
12	TRBV18	NA	TRBJ2-7	ASSQGQGLSEQY
14	TRBV30	once	TRBJ1-2	AWSVPGIPSNYGYT
10	TRBV10-3	NA	TRBJ1-4	AISKAGEKLF
13	TRBV19	NA	TRBJ1-6	ASSSRQGENSPLH
13	TRBV6-5	NA	TRBJ1-6	ASTLLGRVNSPLH
11	TRBV2	NA	TRBJ2-1	ASRRETYNEQF
11	TRBV7-9	NA	TRBJ2-1	ASSDGSFNEQF
16	TRBV18	NA	TRBJ1-5	ASSPLLQESKEGQPQH
11	TRBV2	NA	TRBJ2-7	ASTELPGDEQY
14	TRBV27	NA	TRBJ1-5	ASRDRGYSSNQPQH
13	TRBV5-8	NA	TRBJ1-2	ASRIASPSGQGYT
16	TRBV5-1	NA	TRBJ2-1	ASSLLAGGPGAYNEQF
10	TRBV5-1	NA	TRBJ2-1	ASSLSGREQF
12	TRBV28	NA	TRBJ2-7	ASSLGTGAYEQY
12	TRBV28	NA	TRBJ1-1	ASSFDRVYGEAF
11	TRBV5-5	NA	TRBJ1-2	ASSQGQYYGYT
13	TRBV7-9	NA	TRBJ1-1	ASSPHEGSSTEAF
12	TRBV5-1	few	TRBJ1-2	ASSLAQGSAGYT
13	TRBV4-1	NA	TRBJ1-2	ASSQPDRLNYGYT
12	TRBV5-1	once	TRBJ2-3	ASSPGDTSDTQY
12	TRBV6-6	NA	TRBJ1-1	ASSYGALDTEAF
13	TRBV28	NA	TRBJ1-2	ASSYLPGVDYGYT
12	TRBV2	NA	TRBJ1-1	ASSAAGTNTEAF
10	TRBV30	NA	TRBJ1-1	AGIKAGGEAF